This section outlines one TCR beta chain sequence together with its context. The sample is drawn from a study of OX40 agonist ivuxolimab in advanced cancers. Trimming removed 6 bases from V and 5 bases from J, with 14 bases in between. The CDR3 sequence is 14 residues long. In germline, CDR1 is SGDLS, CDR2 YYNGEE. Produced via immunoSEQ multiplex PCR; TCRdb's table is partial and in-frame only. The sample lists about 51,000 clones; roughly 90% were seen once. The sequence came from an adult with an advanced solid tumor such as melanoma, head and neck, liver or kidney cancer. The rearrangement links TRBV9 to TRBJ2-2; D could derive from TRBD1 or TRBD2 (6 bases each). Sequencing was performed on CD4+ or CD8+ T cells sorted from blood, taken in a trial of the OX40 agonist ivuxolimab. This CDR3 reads CASTGGGWTGELFF. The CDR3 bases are TGTGCCAGCACCGGAGGGGGTTGGACCGGGGAGCTGTTTTTT.